Below are 31 T cell receptor beta chains sequenced from a single sample in a study of T-cell reconstitution after alpha-beta-depleted transplantation in children. As it was prepared, the TCRbeta library received unique molecular identifiers. TCRdb itself ran the PCR reads through MiXCR, one entry per CDR3 protein. The table includes roughly 300,000 distinct CDR3 sequences, 10% to 13% detected once. Sequenced material: PBMCs from the stem cell graft donor, taken from the stem cell graft. These receptors all stem from a human donor who donated a stem cell graft to a child with acute lymphoblastic leukemia.

At least ten counts were recorded for this clonotype. The rearrangement uses TRBV27 and TRBJ2-7, with a weak D call TRBD2 (5 bases). The V and J ends lost 4 bases and 3 bases respectively, with 16 bases between them. Germline CDR1 reads MNHEY; CDR2 reads SMNVEV (reference sequence). This CDR3 is 15 amino acids long. CDR3 DNA sequence: TGTGCCAGCAGTTCCACGTTAGAGCGGAGCTACGAGCAGTACTTC. Amino acids: CASSSTLERSYEQYF.

This clonotype was seen more than once but under ten times. The chain uses TRBV27 and TRBJ1-6; D perhaps matches TRBD1 (5 bases). CDR3 length equals 15 residues. The V end lost 3 bases, the J end lost 5 bases, and 11 bases lay between the germline ends. Germline V gene data show CDR1 as MNHEY and CDR2 as SMNVEV (reference sequence). CDR3 DNA: TGTGCCAGCAGTTTGTTCTCACAGGATAATTCACCCCTCCACTTT. Protein: CASSLFSQDNSPLHF.

This clonotype was counted a few times. This rearrangement joins TRBV24-1 to TRBJ2-2; D call uncertain. Trimming left V 4 bases short and J 1 base short, with 0 bases between. The CDR3 is 12 amino acids. Germline V gene lookup returns CDR1 KGHDR and CDR2 SFDVKD. The CDR3 loop reads CATSENTGELFF. The CDR3 DNA follows: TGTGCCACCAGTGAGAACACCGGGGAGCTGTTTTTT.

The gene calls are TRBV3-1 and TRBJ2-1, with D possibly TRBD2 on 5 matching bases. Looked up from germline, CDR1 is LGHDT and CDR2 is YNNKEL (reference sequence). Trimming cost V 0 bases and J 10 bases, with 10 bases left between them. CDR3 length: 13 amino acids. This CDR3 reads CASSQDKGLEQFF. In DNA form, the CDR3 reads TGTGCCAGCAGCCAAGATAAAGGACTGGAGCAGTTCTTC.

This sequence joins TRBV11-2 and TRBJ2-1, with a weak D call TRBD2 (6 bases). The length of the CDR3 is 15 residues. Germline V gives CDR1 SGHAT, CDR2 FQNNGV. V was shortened by 2 bases and J by 5 bases, with 13 bases between the two germline ends. This CDR3 reads CASSLTGVGDNEQFF. In nucleotides, the CDR3 is TGTGCCAGCAGCTTAACGGGAGTAGGTGACAATGAGCAGTTCTTC.

The chain joins TRBV15 to TRBJ1-5, with TRBD1 matching 9 bases. The germline V gene encodes CDR1 LNHNV and CDR2 YYDKDF (reference sequence). V was pared by 4 bases and J by 0 bases, with 16 bases of the junction left unmatched. The CDR3 sequence is 20 residues long. The CDR3 nucleotides read TGTGCCACCAGCACACTTCCGGGACAGGGCGCTTGGGATAGCAATCAGCCCCAGCATTTT. It encodes CATSTLPGQGAWDSNQPQHF.

This clonotype was counted only a few times. The rearrangement uses TRBV25-1 and TRBJ2-6, with D possibly TRBD1 on 5 matching bases. Germline CDR1 and CDR2: MGHDK and SYGVNS. The CDR3 runs to 18 residues. Trimming took 4 bases from V and 0 from J, leaving 16 bases between them. This CDR3 is CASSGFPSDTSGANVLTF. DNA for the CDR3: TGTGCCAGCAGTGGTTTCCCTTCGGACACCTCTGGGGCCAACGTCCTGACTTTC.

Only a few counts were recorded for this clonotype. In DNA, the CDR3 is TGTGCCAGCAGCCAAGAGGCGAGTAAGAATTCACCCCTCCACTTT. This sequence encodes CASSQEASKNSPLHF. V is TRBV4-2 and J is TRBJ1-6; D is uncertain. Germline assignment: CDR1 LGHNA and CDR2 YNFKEQ. Trimming pared 0 bases from V and 7 bases from J, leaving 10 bases between. The CDR3 contains 15 residues.

Notes on this clonotype: Germline is not matched at one junction end, which may reflect a read error. The gene calls are TRBV14 and TRBJ2-7; 7 bases match TRBD1. Looked up from germline, CDR1 is SGHDN and CDR2 is FVKESK. The CDR3 spans 15 residues. CDR3 protein: CASSQVSGGSYEHYF. In nucleotides, the CDR3 is TGTGCCAGCAGCCAAGTTTCAGGGGGATCCTACGAGCATTACTTC.

The J gene is TRBJ1-1, the V gene TRBV7-9; possible D gene TRBD1, 6 bases. The CDR3 totals 15 residues. The V gene lost 5 bases and the J gene lost 5 bases, with 18 bases spanning the gap. CDR1 SEHNR and CDR2 FQNEAQ come from the germline V gene (reference sequence). The CDR3 nucleotides read TGTGCCAGCAGCCCCCCCCTCACAGGGTGGACTGAAGCTTTCTTT. This gives the protein CASSPPLTGWTEAFF.

The J gene is TRBJ2-7, the V gene TRBV29-1, with 7 nucleotides matching TRBD2. V trimming: 4 bases; J trimming: 3 bases; junction bases outside the gene matches: 6. The CDR3 runs 13 residues. Germline CDR1 reads SQVTM; CDR2 reads ANQGSEA. CDR3 in amino acids: CSVVGGEHYEQYF. In DNA, the CDR3 is TGCAGCGTTGTGGGAGGGGAACACTACGAGCAGTACTTC.

This clonotype was counted between two and nine times. This chain links TRBV27 with TRBJ2-7; TRBD1 might be the D (5 bases). From germline, CDR1 is MNHEY and CDR2 SMNVEV (reference sequence). The CDR3 runs to 17 residues. Trimming stripped 0 bases from V and 3 bases from J, with 18 bases between. The CDR3 DNA is TGTGCCAGCAGTTTATCTTCTAGGACATCGGAACTCTACGAGCAGTACTTC. Protein sequence: CASSLSSRTSELYEQYF.

This clonotype has a handful of counts. The CDR3 loop is CSVGQGATNTGELFF. The CDR3 nucleotides are TGCAGCGTGGGACAGGGGGCAACGAACACCGGGGAGCTGTTTTTT. J is TRBJ2-2 and V is TRBV29-1, with 12 bases that match TRBD1. Trimming at V came to 6 bases and at J to 0 bases, leaving 2 bases not matched to a gene. CDR1 is SQVTM, CDR2 ANQGSEA, per germline. This CDR3 has 15 amino acids.

There are a few counts of this clonotype. V is TRBV5-4 and J is TRBJ2-2, with D unclear. Germline V lookup: CDR1 SGHNT, CDR2 YYREEE (reference sequence). Trimming stripped 2 bases from V and 1 base from J, with 12 bases between. The length of the CDR3 is 16 residues. CDR3 region: CASSFLSRLNTGELFF. CDR3 coding DNA: TGTGCCAGCAGCTTCCTCTCGCGGCTGAACACCGGGGAGCTGTTTTTT.

This clonotype was recorded at least ten times. A junction boundary mismatches the germline segment, possibly from a read error. This chain joins TRBV27 and TRBJ2-5, with 9 nucleotides matching TRBD1. CDR1 and CDR2 from the germline V gene are MNHEY and SMNVEV (reference sequence). This CDR3 contains 14 residues. The CDR3 sequence is CASSLTMGQGPRFF. The CDR3 DNA sequence: TGTGCCAGCAGTCTAACAATGGGACAGGGCCCACGGTTCTTC.

This clonotype was recorded many times. The genes are TRBV20-1 and TRBJ2-3; D might be TRBD2 (6 bases). The CDR3 has 13 amino acids. Per the germline V gene, CDR1 is DFQATT and CDR2 is SNEGSKA (reference sequence). V was pared by 5 bases and J by 5 bases, with 14 bases between. CDR3 in amino acids: CSAHAGPGDTQYF. CDR3 nucleotide sequence: TGCAGTGCTCATGCGGGACCCGGAGATACGCAGTATTTT.

In its sample, this clonotype was seen many times. The chain couples TRBV5-1 to TRBJ2-7, with D tentatively TRBD1 (6 bases). Deletions cut 0 bases from V and 0 bases from J, with 10 bases between. The length of the CDR3 is 15 residues. From germline, CDR1 is SGHRS and CDR2 YFSETQ. The CDR3 spells CASSLATGSSYEQYF. The DNA for the CDR3 is TGCGCCAGCAGCTTGGCTACAGGGAGCTCCTACGAGCAGTACTTC.

This sequence joins TRBV5-1 and TRBJ2-5, with 9 bases matching TRBD2. The CDR3 spans 16 residues. CDR1 and CDR2 from the germline V gene are SGHRS and YFSETQ. With 2 bases clipped from V and 5 bases from J, the junction kept 10 bases outside the gene matches. The chain's CDR3 is CASSLSLAGVGETQYF. Written as DNA, the CDR3 is TGCGCCAGCAGCTTATCATTAGCGGGAGTCGGTGAGACCCAGTACTTC.

V usage is TRBV27 and J usage is TRBJ2-7, with 9 bases matching TRBD2. Germline lookup yields CDR1 MNHEY and CDR2 SMNVEV (reference sequence). The CDR3 length is 15 residues. The J segment lost 5 bases and the V segment lost 5 bases, leaving 10 bases of the junction unmatched. This CDR3 is CASSPGGSGSHEQYF. For the CDR3, the DNA is TGTGCCAGCAGTCCCGGGGGTAGCGGGAGCCACGAGCAGTACTTC.

The DNA of the CDR3 is TGTGCCAGCAGCTTGGTCGGGCGGGAGTATGGTAAAGATACGCAGTATTTT. It codes for CASSLVGREYGKDTQYF. The J gene is TRBJ2-3, the V gene TRBV5-4, with TRBD2 matching 7 bases. CDR1 is SGHNT, CDR2 YYREEE, per germline (reference sequence). The CDR3 consists of 17 residues. J was trimmed by 5 bases and V by 0 bases; bases with no gene match: 12.

The chain uses TRBV7-9 and TRBJ1-2; TRBD1 aligns across 7 bases. V shed 4 bases and J 4 bases; nucleotides not matched to a gene: 6. CDR1 and CDR2 from the germline V gene are SEHNR and FQNEAQ (reference sequence). The CDR3 has 14 amino acids. CDR3 in DNA: TGTGCCAGCAGCTCTGACAGGGAAACCTATGGCTACACCTTC. Translation: CASSSDRETYGYTF.

This clonotype was observed many times. The chain employs TRBV28 and TRBJ2-3, with D tentatively TRBD1 or TRBD2 (5 bases each). Germline CDR1 MDHEN, CDR2 SYDVKM. This CDR3 has 15 residues. With 10 bases removed from V and 2 bases from J, the gap between germline ends came to 19 bases. For the CDR3, the DNA is TGTGCCACAAAGAGGGGCGTCCCTTTCACAGATACGCAGTATTTT. Its protein product is CATKRGVPFTDTQYF.

The V gene is TRBV5-1, the J gene TRBJ2-3; unclear D gene. Looked up from germline, CDR1 is SGHRS and CDR2 is YFSETQ. The length of the CDR3 is 16 residues. V was clipped by 0 bases and J by 2 bases, with 13 bases between them. Here the CDR3 reads CASSLARVPLTDTQYF. The CDR3 nucleotides are TGCGCCAGCAGCTTGGCCCGGGTACCCCTCACAGATACGCAGTATTTT.

The rearrangement uses TRBV6-2 or TRBV6-3 and TRBJ2-3, with 13 bases fitting TRBD2. CDR1 is MNHEY and CDR2 is SVGEGT in the germline V gene. This CDR3 comprises 15 residues. After removal of 9 bases from V and 2 bases from J, the junction contained 5 bases not matched to a gene. CDR3 nucleotides: TGTGCCAGAACAGGGACTAGCGGGAACACAGATACGCAGTATTTT. This sequence encodes CARTGTSGNTDTQYF.

In its sample, this clonotype was seen a few times. This chain connects TRBV6-4 to TRBJ2-3; 10 bases match TRBD2. The V segment lost 2 bases and the J segment 1 base; nucleotides outside the gene matches: 3. Looked up from germline, CDR1 is MRHNA and CDR2 is SNTAGT. The CDR3 is 16 amino acids. This CDR3 reads CASSDVAGGGTDTQYF. The DNA for the CDR3 is TGTGCCAGCAGTGACGTAGCGGGAGGTGGCACAGATACGCAGTATTTT.

This clonotype occurred a few times. V usage is TRBV3-1 and J usage is TRBJ1-5; D is undetermined. CDR3 length: 16 residues. Germline V gene lookup returns CDR1 LGHDT and CDR2 YNNKEL (reference sequence). V was shortened by 0 bases and J by 5 bases, with 14 bases between the two germline ends. CDR3 DNA sequence: TGTGCCAGCAGCCAAGACCTGATTCCCGGGGATCAGCCCCAGCATTTT. Its protein product is CASSQDLIPGDQPQHF.

V is TRBV7-8 and J is TRBJ2-3; TRBD2 matches at 8 bases. With V trimmed by 5 bases and J by 2 bases, 12 bases remained unmatched. In germline, CDR1 is SGHVS, CDR2 FQNEAQ. The CDR3 is 17 amino acids. Here the CDR3 DNA reads TGTGCCAGCAGCAGCAGAACTCGACTAGCGATCACAGATACGCAGTATTTT. This sequence encodes CASSSRTRLAITDTQYF.

The chain joins TRBV4-3 to TRBJ2-3; D perhaps matches TRBD2 (5 bases). CDR3 length: 19 residues. Germline lookup yields CDR1 LGHNA and CDR2 YSLEER. Trimming took 0 bases from V and 1 from J, leaving 20 bases between them. The CDR3 DNA follows: TGCGCCAGCAGCCAAGATTTTATGATGGGAGACATCCGCACAGATACGCAGTATTTT. This translates into CASSQDFMMGDIRTDTQYF.

This chain joins TRBV18 and TRBJ1-2; D possibly corresponds to TRBD1 (5 bases). The germline V and J ends were trimmed by 0 bases and 4 bases, with 15 bases remaining between them. The germline gives CDR1 KGHSH, CDR2 LQKENI. The CDR3 covers 16 residues. The CDR3 sequence: CASSPPDWGASYGYTF. DNA for the CDR3: TGTGCCAGCTCACCACCTGATTGGGGCGCGAGCTATGGCTACACCTTC.

The chain carries TRBV4-1 and TRBJ2-7; 7 bases agree with TRBD2. Trimming took 0 bases from V and 1 from J; bases not matched to a gene: 6. The germline CDR1 and CDR2 sequences are MGHRA and YSYEKL. The CDR3 sequence is 16 residues long. The chain's CDR3 is CASSQDRPAGSYEQYF. CDR3 coding DNA: TGCGCCAGCAGCCAAGATCGTCCAGCGGGGTCCTACGAGCAGTACTTC.

This clonotype was counted ten times or more. The CDR3 DNA reads as TGTGCAGTGGAAGAGACTAGCGGGAGGTCTCAAGAGACCCAGTACTTC. Encoded protein: CAVEETSGRSQETQYF. The chain uses TRBV6-5 and TRBJ2-5; the match to TRBD2 covers 13 bases. CDR1 and CDR2 (germline): MNHEY, SVGAGI. CDR3 length equals 16 residues.